Below, one T cell receptor (beta chain) is given with its context. The data stem from a study of blood T cell repertoires in COVID-19. Study information: Researchers got acute and convalescent COVID-19 samples from the United States, Italy and Spain. T cells, B-cell-depleted T cells, or PBMCs provided the cDNA or gDNA that served as material.

Per the original methods: How many nucleated cells were present was estimated from reference gene primer amplification. This table comes from immunoSEQ multiplex PCR, and its TCRdb copy is limited to in-frame clones, with some not included. V and J calls and clone size are given by that table; D and trimming were obtained from the DNA. The table lists about 240,000 clones, about 85% of them singletons. CDR3 length: 16 amino acids. Unmatched junction bases numbered 6, after V lost 5 bases and J lost 4 bases. CDR1 is SNHLY, CDR2 FYNNEI, per germline. This clonotype was sampled from a man aged 55 to 70 who had recovered from COVID-19. The chain is built from TRBV2 and TRBJ2-2; 11 bases fit TRBD1. Sequences were obtained from peripheral blood. CDR3 bases: TGTGCCAGCAGTCGTCCTGGGACAGGGGGCACCGGGGAGCTGTTTTTT. Protein sequence: CASSRPGTGGTGELFF.